These T cell receptor beta chains were read from a single sample in a study of T cell responses to AZD1222 COVID-19 vaccine. Assay: immunoSEQ multiplex PCR; the TCRdb copy retains only in-frame clones and omits some. The sample lists approximately 150,000 clones; 91% were seen once. The source material was peripheral blood, sampled 28 days after the second AZD1222 dose. The receptors derive from an adult who received the AZD1222 COVID-19 vaccine. CDR3s include the opening cysteine and the closing phenylalanine or tryptophan. The D gene is left open where the match is weak. A row's size may be missing; if present it is once, few, many or a size class.

clone_size: NA
d_call: NA
v_call: TRBV4-1
j_call: TRBJ1-6
cdr3_nt: TGCGCCAGCAGCCAAGACGGCGTCGGGGTAAGCAGATCACCCCTCCACTTT
cdr3_aa: CASSQDGVGVSRSPLHF

clone_size: NA
d_call: TRBD1
v_call: TRBV5-1
j_call: TRBJ2-5
cdr3_nt: TGCGCCAGCAGCTTGATGAAGGGGGCTAAACAAGAGACCCAGTACTTC
cdr3_aa: CASSLMKGAKQETQYF

clone_size: NA
d_call: TRBD1
v_call: TRBV4-3
j_call: TRBJ2-1
cdr3_nt: TGCGCCAGCAGCCAGGTGTACAGGGGACAGGGTTACTACAATGAGCAGTTCTTC
cdr3_aa: CASSQVYRGQGYYNEQFF

clone_size: NA
d_call: NA
v_call: TRBV4-2
j_call: TRBJ2-1
cdr3_nt: TGTGCCAGCAGCCAAGACCTACCGGGATGGGGCAATGAGCAGTTCTTC
cdr3_aa: CASSQDLPGWGNEQFF

clone_size: once
d_call: TRBD2
v_call: TRBV18
j_call: TRBJ2-1
cdr3_nt: TGTGCCAGCTCACCACCTACTAGCGGGAGTGGTGAGCAGTTCTTC
cdr3_aa: CASSPPTSGSGEQFF

clone_size: NA
d_call: NA
v_call: TRBV6-1
j_call: TRBJ1-4
cdr3_nt: TGTGCCAGCAGTGAAGCGGGGACTGGGACTGAAAAACTGTTTTTT
cdr3_aa: CASSEAGTGTEKLFF

clone_size: NA
d_call: NA
v_call: TRBV30
j_call: TRBJ2-1
cdr3_nt: TGTGCCTGGAAGACCCCGGGGCCCCGCCCCCCCCTTCCCTACAATGAGCAGTTCTTC
cdr3_aa: CAWKTPGPRPPLPYNEQFF

clone_size: once
d_call: TRBD1
v_call: TRBV16
j_call: TRBJ2-2
cdr3_nt: TGTGCCAGCAGCCCAGGACAGGGGAGCACCGGGGAGCTGTTTTTT
cdr3_aa: CASSPGQGSTGELFF

clone_size: NA
d_call: NA
v_call: TRBV5-6
j_call: TRBJ1-1
cdr3_nt: TGTGCCAGCAGCTTATTTGTAAGAGGGGACACTGAAGCTTTCTTT
cdr3_aa: CASSLFVRGDTEAFF

clone_size: NA
d_call: TRBD1
v_call: TRBV18
j_call: TRBJ1-2
cdr3_nt: TGTGCCAGCTCACAGGGACAGGCAAACTATGGCTACACCTTC
cdr3_aa: CASSQGQANYGYTF

clone_size: NA
d_call: TRBD2
v_call: TRBV7-2
j_call: TRBJ2-5
cdr3_nt: TGTGCCAGCAGCCCCTCTAGCGGGAGTGGGGAGACCCAGTACTTC
cdr3_aa: CASSPSSGSGETQYF